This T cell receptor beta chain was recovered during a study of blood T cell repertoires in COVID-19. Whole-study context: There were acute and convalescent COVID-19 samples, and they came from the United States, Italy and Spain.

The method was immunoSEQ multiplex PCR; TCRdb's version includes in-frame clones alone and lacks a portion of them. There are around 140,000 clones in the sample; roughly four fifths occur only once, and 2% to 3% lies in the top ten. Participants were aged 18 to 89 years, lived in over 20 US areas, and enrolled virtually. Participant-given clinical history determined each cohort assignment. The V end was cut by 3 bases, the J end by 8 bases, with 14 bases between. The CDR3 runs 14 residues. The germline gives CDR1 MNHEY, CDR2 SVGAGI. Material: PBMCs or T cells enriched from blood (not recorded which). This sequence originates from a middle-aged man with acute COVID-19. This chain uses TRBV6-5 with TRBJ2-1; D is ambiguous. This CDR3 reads CASSYAASIHEQFF. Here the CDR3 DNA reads TGTGCCAGCAGTTATGCGGCATCGATTCATGAGCAGTTCTTC.